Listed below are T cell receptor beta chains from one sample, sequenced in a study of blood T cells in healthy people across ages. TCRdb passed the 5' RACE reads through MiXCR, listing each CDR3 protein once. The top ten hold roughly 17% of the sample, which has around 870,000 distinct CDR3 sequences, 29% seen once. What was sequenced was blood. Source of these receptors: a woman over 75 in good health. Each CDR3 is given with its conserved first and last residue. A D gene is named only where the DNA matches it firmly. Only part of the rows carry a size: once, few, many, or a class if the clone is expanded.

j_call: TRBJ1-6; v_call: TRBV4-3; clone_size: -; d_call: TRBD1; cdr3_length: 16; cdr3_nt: TGCGCCAGCAGCCTATCGACAGGGTTGGTTGGTTCACCCCTCCACTTT; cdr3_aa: CASSLSTGLVGSPLHF
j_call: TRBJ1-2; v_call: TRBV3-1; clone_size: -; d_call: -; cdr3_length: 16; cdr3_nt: TGTGCCAGCAGCCAATTCTTTCTCGGACTCAACTATGGCTACACCTTC; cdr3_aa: CASSQFFLGLNYGYTF
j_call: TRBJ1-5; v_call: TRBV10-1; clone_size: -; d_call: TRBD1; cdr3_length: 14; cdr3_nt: TGCGCCAGCAGGGAACAGGGGCCCGCCGGGGCCCAGCATTTT; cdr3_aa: CASREQGPAGAQHF
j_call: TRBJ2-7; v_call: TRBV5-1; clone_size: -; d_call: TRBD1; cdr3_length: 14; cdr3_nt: TGCGCCAGCAGCCCACAGGGGTCCTTCTACGAGCAGTACTTC; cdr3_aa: CASSPQGSFYEQYF
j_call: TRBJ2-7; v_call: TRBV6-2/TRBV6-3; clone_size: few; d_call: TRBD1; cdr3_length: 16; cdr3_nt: TGTGCCAGCAGCCCTGCCGGGACAGGGTCTGGCTACGAGCAGTACTTC; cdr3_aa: CASSPAGTGSGYEQYF
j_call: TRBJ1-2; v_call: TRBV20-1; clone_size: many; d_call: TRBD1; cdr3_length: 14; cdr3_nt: TGCAGTGCTACCCTGGACAGGGGCGGCTATGGCTACACCTTC; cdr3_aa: CSATLDRGGYGYTF
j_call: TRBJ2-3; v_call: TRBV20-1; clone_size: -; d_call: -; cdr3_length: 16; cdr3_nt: TGCAGTGCTAGAGACTCGGCCGGGACTAGCACAGATACGCAGTATTTT; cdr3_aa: CSARDSAGTSTDTQYF
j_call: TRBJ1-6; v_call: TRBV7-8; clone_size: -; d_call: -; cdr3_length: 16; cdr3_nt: TGTGCCAGCAGCTTAGGTAGCGCGCCAGCGGACTCACCCCTCCACTTT; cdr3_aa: CASSLGSAPADSPLHF
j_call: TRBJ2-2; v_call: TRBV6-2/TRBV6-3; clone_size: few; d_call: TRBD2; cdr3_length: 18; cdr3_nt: TGTGCCAGCAGTTACTCTCCTAGCGGGGGGGCGAACACCGGGGAGCTGTTTTTT; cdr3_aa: CASSYSPSGGANTGELFF
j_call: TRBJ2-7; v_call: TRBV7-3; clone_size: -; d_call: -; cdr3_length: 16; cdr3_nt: TGTGCCAGCAGCTTAGTAGGGGCGGTGAGCTCCTACGAGCAGTACTTC; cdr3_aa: CASSLVGAVSSYEQYF
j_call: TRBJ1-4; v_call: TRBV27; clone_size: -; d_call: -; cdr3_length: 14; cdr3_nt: TGTGCCAGCAGTTTAGGAGGGCGCGGAGAAAAACTGTTTTTT; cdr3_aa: CASSLGGRGEKLFF
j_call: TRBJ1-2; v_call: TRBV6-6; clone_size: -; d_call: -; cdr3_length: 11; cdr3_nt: TGTGCCAGCAGTTATCGACATGGCTACACCTTC; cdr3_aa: CASSYRHGYTF
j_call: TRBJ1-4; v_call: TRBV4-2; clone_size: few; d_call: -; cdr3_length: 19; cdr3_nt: TGTGCCAGCAGCCAAACCCCCCTAGGTTCGGGGCAGGGTAATGAAAAACTGTTTTTT; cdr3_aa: CASSQTPLGSGQGNEKLFF
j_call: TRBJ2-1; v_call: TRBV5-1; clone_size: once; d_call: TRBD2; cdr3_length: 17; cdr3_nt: TGCGCCAGCAGCTGGACCGGACTAAGCGGGGTATACAATGAGCAGTTCTTC; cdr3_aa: CASSWTGLSGVYNEQFF
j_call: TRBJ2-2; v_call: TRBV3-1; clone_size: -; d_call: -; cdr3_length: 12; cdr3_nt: TGTGCCAGCACCGCACAGGCCGGGGAGCTGTTTTTT; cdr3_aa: CASTAQAGELFF
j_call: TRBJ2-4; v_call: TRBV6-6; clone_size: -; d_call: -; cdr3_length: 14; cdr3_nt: TGTGCCAGCAGCTCAACAGGGACCAAAAACATTCAGTACTTC; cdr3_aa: CASSSTGTKNIQYF
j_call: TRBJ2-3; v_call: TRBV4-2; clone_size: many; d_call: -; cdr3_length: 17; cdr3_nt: TGTGCCAGCAGCCAAGATCCTGGGGGGGTAGGGGGAGATACGCAGTATTTT; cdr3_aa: CASSQDPGGVGGDTQYF
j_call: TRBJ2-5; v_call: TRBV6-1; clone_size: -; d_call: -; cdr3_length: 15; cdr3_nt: TGTGCCAGCAGTGAAGAGAGCGGCAGACCGGGTGAGCAGTACTTC; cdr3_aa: CASSEESGRPGEQYF
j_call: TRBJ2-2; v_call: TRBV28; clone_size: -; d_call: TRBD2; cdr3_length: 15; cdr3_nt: TGTGCCAGCAGACTAGCGGGGGTGGGTACCGGGGAGCTGTTTTTT; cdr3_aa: CASRLAGVGTGELFF
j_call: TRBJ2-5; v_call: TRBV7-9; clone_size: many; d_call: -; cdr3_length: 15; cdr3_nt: TGTGCCAGCAGCTTGTACAGGACCACCCAGGCGTCCCAGTACTTC; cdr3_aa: CASSLYRTTQASQYF
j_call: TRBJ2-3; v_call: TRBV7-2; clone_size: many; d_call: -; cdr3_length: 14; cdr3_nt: TGTGCCAGCAGCTCCCGGGGCAGCACAGATACGCAGTATTTT; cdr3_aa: CASSSRGSTDTQYF
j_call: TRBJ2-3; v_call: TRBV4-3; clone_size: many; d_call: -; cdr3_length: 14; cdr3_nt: TGCGCCAGCCCACCCGGGACTTACACAGATACGCAGTATTTT; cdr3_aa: CASPPGTYTDTQYF
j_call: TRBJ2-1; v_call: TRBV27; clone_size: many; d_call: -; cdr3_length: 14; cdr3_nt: TGTGCCAGCAGTGTAGATCGGACAGACAATGAGCAGTTCTTC; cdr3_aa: CASSVDRTDNEQFF
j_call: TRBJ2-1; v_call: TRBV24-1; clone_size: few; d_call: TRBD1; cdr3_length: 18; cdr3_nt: TGTGCCACCAGTGATTTGGGTAAGGGGCAGGGGGCTTGGAATGAGCAGTTCTTC; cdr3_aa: CATSDLGKGQGAWNEQFF
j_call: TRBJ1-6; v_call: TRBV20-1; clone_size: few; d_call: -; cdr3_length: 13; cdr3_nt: TGCAGTGCCTTACGGGAACCAAATTCACCCCTCCACTTT; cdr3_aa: CSALREPNSPLHF
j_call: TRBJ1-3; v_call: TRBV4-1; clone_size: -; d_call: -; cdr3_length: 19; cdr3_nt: TGCGCCAGCAGCCAAGCCCTTTTTACTCCGGACAGAACTGGAAACACCATATATTTT; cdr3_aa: CASSQALFTPDRTGNTIYF
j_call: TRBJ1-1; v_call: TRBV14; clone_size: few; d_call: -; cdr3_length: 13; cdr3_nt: TGTGCCAGCAGCCAGGAGAGCTACACTGAAGCTTTCTTT; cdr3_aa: CASSQESYTEAFF
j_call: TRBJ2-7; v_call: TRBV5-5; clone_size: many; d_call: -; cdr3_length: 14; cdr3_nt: TGTGCCAGCAGCTTGTCCGGTCAGGGTCGCGAGCAGTACTTC; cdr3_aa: CASSLSGQGREQYF
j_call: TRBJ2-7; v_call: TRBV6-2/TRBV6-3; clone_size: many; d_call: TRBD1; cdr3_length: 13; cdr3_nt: TGTGCCAGCAGTCGGACAGGTTTAAGGGAGCAGTACTTC; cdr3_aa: CASSRTGLREQYF
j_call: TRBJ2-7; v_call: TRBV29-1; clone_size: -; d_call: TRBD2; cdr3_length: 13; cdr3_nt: TGCAGCGTTGTGTCGACTAGCGGGATTGAGCCGTACTTC; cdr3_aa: CSVVSTSGIEPYF
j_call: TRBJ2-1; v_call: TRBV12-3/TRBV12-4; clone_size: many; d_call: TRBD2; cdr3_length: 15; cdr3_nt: TGTGCCAGCAGTCGGTGGGGGGGTATGGACAATGAGCAGTTCTTC; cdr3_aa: CASSRWGGMDNEQFF
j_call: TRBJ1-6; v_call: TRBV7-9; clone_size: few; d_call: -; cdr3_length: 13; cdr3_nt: TGTGCCAGCAGCTTCACCGGCGTTCCACCCCTCCACTTT; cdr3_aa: CASSFTGVPPLHF
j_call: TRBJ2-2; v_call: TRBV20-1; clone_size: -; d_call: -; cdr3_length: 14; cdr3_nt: TGCAGTGCTAGATCAGACCCGAACACCGGGGAGCTGTTTTTT; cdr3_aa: CSARSDPNTGELFF
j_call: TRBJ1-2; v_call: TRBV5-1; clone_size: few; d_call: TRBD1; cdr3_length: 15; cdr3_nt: TGCGCCAGCAGCTTACAGGGGGCGCGGAACTATGGCTACACCTTC; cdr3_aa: CASSLQGARNYGYTF
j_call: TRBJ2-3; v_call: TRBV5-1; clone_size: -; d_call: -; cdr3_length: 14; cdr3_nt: TGCGCCAGCAGCATAGGACAGACTCCAGATACGCAGTATTTT; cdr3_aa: CASSIGQTPDTQYF
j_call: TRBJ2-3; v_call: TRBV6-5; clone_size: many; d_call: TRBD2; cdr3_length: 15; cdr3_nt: TGTGCCAGCACCCCCCCGGGACTAGGCACAGATACGCAGTATTTT; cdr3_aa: CASTPPGLGTDTQYF
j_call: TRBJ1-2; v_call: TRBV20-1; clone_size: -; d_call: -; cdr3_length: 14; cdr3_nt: TGCAGTGCTACTGGGGCAACCGAATCCTATGGCTACACCTTC; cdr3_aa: CSATGATESYGYTF
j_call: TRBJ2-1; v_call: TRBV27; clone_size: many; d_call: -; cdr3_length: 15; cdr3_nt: TGTGCCAGCAGTTTCGCCGCCCTCAGGGGAAATGAGCAGTTCTTC; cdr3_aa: CASSFAALRGNEQFF
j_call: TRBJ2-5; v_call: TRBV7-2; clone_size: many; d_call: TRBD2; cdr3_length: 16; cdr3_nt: TGTGCCAGCAGACGCACTAGCGGGGCCGGGCGAGAGACCCAGTACTTC; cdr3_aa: CASRRTSGAGRETQYF
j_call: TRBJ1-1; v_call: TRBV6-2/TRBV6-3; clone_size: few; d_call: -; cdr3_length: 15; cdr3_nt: TGTGCCAGCACCGCACAGAGGACCCCCCACACTGAAGCTTTCTTT; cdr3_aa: CASTAQRTPHTEAFF
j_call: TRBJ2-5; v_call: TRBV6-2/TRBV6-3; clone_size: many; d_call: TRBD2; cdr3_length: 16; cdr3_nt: TGTGCCAGCAGTTACTCCGGGACTAGCGGGGGAGAGACCCAGTACTTC; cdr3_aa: CASSYSGTSGGETQYF
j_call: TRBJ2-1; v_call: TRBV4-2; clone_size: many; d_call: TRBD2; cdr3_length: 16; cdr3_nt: TGTGCCAGCAGCCGAGAACCGGGACTAGGAGCCAATGAGCAGTTCTTC; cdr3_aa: CASSREPGLGANEQFF